Given below is one TCR beta chain in context. Its antigen is currently unknown. This may be a read error: a much more frequent sequence differs by one nucleotide. This sample is drawn from a study of immune heterogeneity within non-small cell lung tumors. Study-wide findings and caveats: Within each patient, tumor sites shared identical dominant CDR3 beta clonotypes and also held site-unique high-frequency clones.

Bulk tumor genomic DNA was the template, and each sample received 600 ng. Surgery yielded several widely spaced biopsies per primary tumor. Their non-small cell lung cancer was newly diagnosed and untreated, and the patients underwent curative surgery. V lost 7 bases to trimming and J lost 4 bases; unmatched junction nucleotides: 5. Germline V gene data show CDR1 as SGHRS and CDR2 as YFSETQ. The CDR3 runs to 13 residues. Multiplex PCR relied on 32 V and 13 J primers to amplify TCR beta CDR3. TCRdb passed the multiplex PCR reads through MiXCR, listing each CDR3 protein once. The sample carries under 35,000 distinct CDR3 sequences, 28% recorded once.

The sequencing input was lung tumor tissue. The chain couples TRBV5-1 to TRBJ2-7; 10 positions agree with TRBD1. The clonotype originates from a man in his forties with non-small cell lung cancer. CDR3 in DNA: TGCGCCAGCTGGGACAGGGGAAGGTACGAGCAGTACTTC. This codes for CASWDRGRYEQYF. Variable domain in full (rest from reference TRBV5-1 and TRBJ2-7): KAGVTQTPRYLIKTRGQQVTLSCSPISGHRSVSWYQQTPGQGLQFLFEYFSETQRNKGNFPGRFSGRQFSNSRSEMNVSTLELGDSALYLCASWDRGRYEQYFGPGTRLTVT.